This T cell receptor beta chain was retrieved from a study of OX40 agonist ivuxolimab in advanced cancers. Overall study results and limits: CD4+ and CD8+ blood T cells expanded clonally by week 6 at 0.1 to 3.0 mg/kg.

This CDR3 has 16 residues. Trimming took 2 bases from V and 6 from J; bases not matched to a gene: 5. Germline loops: CDR1 LGHNA, CDR2 YSLEER. This clone was recorded a few times. As yet, its antigen is unknown. The method was immunoSEQ multiplex PCR; TCRdb's version includes in-frame clones alone and lacks a portion of them. The profile covers 60,000 to 85,000 clones, with roughly 84% appearing a single time and 6.5% to 8.5% taken by the ten largest. This chain joins TRBV4-3 and TRBJ1-5; the match to TRBD1 covers 12 bases. The TCR sequence derives from an adult with an advanced solid tumor such as melanoma, head and neck, liver or kidney cancer. Sequenced material: CD4+ or CD8+ T cells sorted from blood, taken in a trial of the OX40 agonist ivuxolimab. Here the CDR3 reads CASSQTGTGGRQPQHF. DNA for the CDR3: TGCGCCAGCAGCCAAACCGGGACAGGGGGCCGTCAGCCCCAGCATTTT.